This TCR beta chain appears in the sequencing data of a study of blood T cell repertoires in COVID-19. Study in general: COVID-19 samples collected from the United States, Italy and Spain covered acute and convalescent phases. PBMCs, B-cell-depleted T cells, or T cells provided the cDNA or gDNA that made up the material.

Per the study methods: Reference gene primers were amplified, and this amplification served to estimate nucleated cell counts. Profiling relied on immunoSEQ multiplex PCR, and the TCRdb table lists in-frame clones only, not all of them. For V, J and clone size, that table is used; D and trimming come from the DNA. The sample records about 190,000 clones, roughly 80% being singletons. Trimming pared 5 bases from V and 7 bases from J, leaving 9 bases between. The CDR3 sequence is 11 residues long. Germline V gene data show CDR1 as SEHNR and CDR2 as FQNEAQ (reference sequence). The J gene is TRBJ2-7, the V gene TRBV7-9, with unresolved D. The sequence came from a woman in her 40s with acute or convalescent COVID-19. The specimen was peripheral blood. This chain's CDR3 is CASSAITEQYF. Written as DNA, the CDR3 is TGTGCCAGCAGCGCGATCACGGAGCAGTACTTC.